These T cell receptor beta chains were read from a single sample in a study of T-cell reconstitution after alpha-beta-depleted transplantation in children. TCRdb recomputed calls from the PCR reads with MiXCR, one row per CDR3 protein. The data contain about 610,000 distinct CDR3 sequences, about 11% of them seen just once; the ten biggest clones take up about 4.3%. The specimen was PBMCs from the stem cell graft donor, collected from the stem cell graft. The receptor set was obtained from a human donor who donated a stem cell graft to a child with acute myeloid leukemia. The CDR3 runs from the conserved cysteine through the conserved F or W. D genes are given only for firm matches. Clone size is shown for a subset of rows, as once, few, many or a class of expanded clone.

CDR3 length,D gene,V gene,clone size,J gene,CDR3 protein,CDR3 DNA
15,TRBD2,TRBV12-3/TRBV12-4,.,TRBJ2-3,CASSIAGGRTDTQYF,TGTGCCAGCAGCATAGCGGGAGGACGCACAGATACGCAGTATTTT
14,.,TRBV20-1,many,TRBJ2-7,CSASSVRVSYEQYF,TGCAGTGCTAGTTCGGTACGGGTCTCCTACGAGCAGTACTTC
13,TRBD1,TRBV29-1,.,TRBJ2-5,CSVVDRGIETQYF,TGCAGCGTGGTGGACAGGGGTATCGAGACCCAGTACTTC
11,.,TRBV11-2,once,TRBJ2-2,CASSFTGVLFF,TGTGCCAGCAGCTTCACCGGGGTGCTGTTTTTT
14,.,TRBV5-8,many,TRBJ2-5,CASSLAWAGETQYF,TGTGCCAGCAGCTTGGCTTGGGCCGGGGAGACCCAGTACTTC
15,TRBD1,TRBV7-2,few,TRBJ2-7,CASSEEQGVNYEQYF,TGTGCCAGCAGCGAAGAACAGGGGGTAAACTACGAGCAGTACTTC
16,.,TRBV3-1,many,TRBJ1-1,CASSQGGGGAATEAFF,TGTGCCAGCAGCCAAGGAGGTGGAGGGGCGGCCACTGAAGCTTTCTTT
14,.,TRBV15,.,TRBJ2-4,CATSRAQSGNIQYF,TGTGCCACCAGCAGAGCGCAGAGCGGAAACATTCAGTACTTC
16,TRBD1,TRBV6-5,few,TRBJ1-2,CASSSGQGLANYGYTF,TGTGCCAGCAGTTCCGGACAGGGCTTAGCTAACTATGGCTACACCTTC
17,.,TRBV12-3/TRBV12-4,many,TRBJ2-3,CASTSSWPGPSTDTQYF,TGTGCCAGCACTTCAAGTTGGCCAGGCCCTTCCACAGATACGCAGTATTTT
14,TRBD1,TRBV14,few,TRBJ2-7,CASSQEGGFYEQYF,TGTGCCAGCAGCCAAGAAGGGGGCTTCTACGAGCAGTACTTC
12,.,TRBV29-1,.,TRBJ1-5,CSVGSVNQPQHF,TGCAGCGTTGGAAGTGTCAATCAGCCCCAGCATTTT
8,.,TRBV7-2,few,TRBJ2-1,CASGNGFF,TGTGCCAGCGGCAACGGGTTCTTC
14,.,TRBV12-3/TRBV12-4,few,TRBJ2-3,CASTGPADLNTQYF,TGTGCCAGCACCGGACCCGCGGACCTCAATACGCAGTATTTT
17,TRBD2,TRBV20-1,.,TRBJ2-3,CSAETGTSGASTDTQYF,TGCAGTGCTGAAACCGGGACTAGCGGGGCTAGCACAGATACGCAGTATTTT
14,.,TRBV28,few,TRBJ2-3,CASSTWTGTDTQYF,TGTGCCAGCAGTACGTGGACAGGCACAGATACGCAGTATTTT
15,TRBD1,TRBV28,few,TRBJ1-1,CASSPGTVSSPEAFF,TGTGCCAGCAGCCCCGGGACAGTTTCGTCCCCGGAAGCTTTCTTT
18,.,TRBV3-1,few,TRBJ2-3,CASSQDRWTPKTLNTQYF,TGTGCCAGCAGCCAAGATAGGTGGACCCCGAAAACTCTAAATACGCAGTATTTT
14,.,TRBV12-3/TRBV12-4,many,TRBJ2-1,CASNHGSSYNEQFF,TGTGCCAGCAACCATGGGAGCTCCTACAATGAGCAGTTCTTC
16,TRBD2,TRBV6-1,.,TRBJ2-3,CASTTGSGTRTDTQYF,TGTGCCAGCACGACCGGTAGCGGGACCCGCACAGATACGCAGTATTTT
13,TRBD1,TRBV29-1,few,TRBJ2-3,CSVDRGFTDTQYF,TGCAGCGTGGACAGGGGATTCACAGATACGCAGTATTTT
12,TRBD1,TRBV18,.,TRBJ2-7,CASSTDRNEQYF,TGTGCCAGCTCGACGGACAGGAACGAGCAGTACTTC
15,TRBD1,TRBV5-1,few,TRBJ2-5,CASSWTGNPLETQYF,TGCGCCAGCAGCTGGACAGGGAACCCTTTAGAGACCCAGTACTTC
14,.,TRBV11-1,.,TRBJ1-5,CASSSDSGNQPQHF,TGTGCCAGCAGCTCGGACAGCGGCAATCAGCCCCAGCATTTT
14,.,TRBV29-1,.,TRBJ1-2,CSVEDQRQGDGYTF,TGCAGCGTTGAAGATCAAAGGCAGGGCGATGGCTACACCTTC
15,TRBD2,TRBV6-2/TRBV6-3,many,TRBJ2-1,CASSSGTSTYNEQFF,TGTGCCAGCAGTAGCGGGACGTCAACCTACAATGAGCAGTTCTTC
21,TRBD2,TRBV5-1,.,TRBJ2-1,CASSLVGWTSADAEPLVEEFF,TGCGCCAGCAGCTTGGTAGGCTGGACTAGCGCGGACGCGGAGCCCTTGGTGGAGGAGTTCTTC
14,.,TRBV6-5,.,TRBJ1-1,CASSYGGMSTEAFF,TGTGCCAGCAGTTATGGGGGGATGAGCACTGAAGCTTTCTTT